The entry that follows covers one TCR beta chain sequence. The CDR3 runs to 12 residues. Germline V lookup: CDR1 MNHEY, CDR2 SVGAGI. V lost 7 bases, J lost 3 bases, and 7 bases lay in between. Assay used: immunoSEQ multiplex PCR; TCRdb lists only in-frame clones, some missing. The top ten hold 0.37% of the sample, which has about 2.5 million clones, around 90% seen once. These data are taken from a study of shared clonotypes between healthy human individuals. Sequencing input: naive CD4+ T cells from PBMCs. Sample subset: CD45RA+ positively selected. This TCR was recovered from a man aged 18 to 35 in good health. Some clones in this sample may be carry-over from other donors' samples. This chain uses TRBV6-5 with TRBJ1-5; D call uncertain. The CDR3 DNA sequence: TGTGCCAGCACAGGTCCCAATCAGCCCCAGCATTTT. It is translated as CASTGPNQPQHF.